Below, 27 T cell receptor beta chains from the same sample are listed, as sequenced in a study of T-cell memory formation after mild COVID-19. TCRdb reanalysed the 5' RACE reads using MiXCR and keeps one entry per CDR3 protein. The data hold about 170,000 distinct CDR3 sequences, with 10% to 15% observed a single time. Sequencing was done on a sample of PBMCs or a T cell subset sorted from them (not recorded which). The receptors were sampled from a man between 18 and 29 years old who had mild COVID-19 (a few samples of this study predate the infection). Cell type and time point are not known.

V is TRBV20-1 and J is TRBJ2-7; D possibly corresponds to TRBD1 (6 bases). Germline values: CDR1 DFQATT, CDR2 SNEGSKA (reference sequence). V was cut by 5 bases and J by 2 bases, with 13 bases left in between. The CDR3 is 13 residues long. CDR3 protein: CSAAARGPYEQYF. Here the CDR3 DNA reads TGCAGTGCTGCCGCCAGGGGCCCCTACGAGCAGTACTTC.

CDR3 coding DNA: TGCAGTGCTATGTCGGGGACCTACGGGGAGCTGTTTTTT. Residues: CSAMSGTYGELFF. The V call is TRBV20-1, the J call TRBJ2-2, with D perhaps given as TRBD1 or TRBD2 (5 bases each). Trimming stripped 4 bases from V and 7 bases from J, with 13 bases between. CDR1 is DFQATT and CDR2 is SNEGSKA in the germline V gene (reference sequence). The CDR3 totals 13 residues.

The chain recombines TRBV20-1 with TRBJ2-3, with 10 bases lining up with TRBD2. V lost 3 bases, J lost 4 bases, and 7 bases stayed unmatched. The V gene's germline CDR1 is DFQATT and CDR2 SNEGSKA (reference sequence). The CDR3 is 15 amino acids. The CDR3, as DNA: TGCAGTGCTAGTCCGCTAGCGGGGGTATCAGATACGCAGTATTTT. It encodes CSASPLAGVSDTQYF.

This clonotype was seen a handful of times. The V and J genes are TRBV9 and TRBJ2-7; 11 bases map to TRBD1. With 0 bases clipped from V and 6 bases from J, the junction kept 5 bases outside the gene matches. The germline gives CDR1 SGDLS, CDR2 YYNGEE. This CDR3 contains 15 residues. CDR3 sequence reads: CASSVGGQGASEQYF. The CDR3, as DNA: TGTGCCAGCAGCGTAGGAGGACAGGGGGCATCCGAGCAGTACTTC.

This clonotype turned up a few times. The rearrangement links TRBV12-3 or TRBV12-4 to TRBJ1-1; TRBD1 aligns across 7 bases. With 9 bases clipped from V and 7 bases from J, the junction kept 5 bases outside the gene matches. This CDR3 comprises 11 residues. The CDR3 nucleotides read TGTGCCAGTAACGGACAGGTTGAAGCTTTCTTT. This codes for CASNGQVEAFF.

The chain's CDR3 is CASSSWPRVPDTQYF. The CDR3 nucleotides are TGCGCCAGCAGCTCCTGGCCACGGGTCCCAGATACGCAGTATTTT. This chain uses TRBV5-1 with TRBJ2-3, with unresolved D. Germline assignment: CDR1 SGHRS and CDR2 YFSETQ. V was shortened by 3 bases and J by 4 bases, with 15 bases between the two germline ends. There are 15 residues in the CDR3.

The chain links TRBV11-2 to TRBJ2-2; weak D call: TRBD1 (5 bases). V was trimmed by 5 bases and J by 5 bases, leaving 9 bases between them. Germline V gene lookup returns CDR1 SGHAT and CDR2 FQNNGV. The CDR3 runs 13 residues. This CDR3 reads CASSAQGTGELFF. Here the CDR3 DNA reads TGTGCCAGCAGCGCGCAGGGAACCGGGGAGCTGTTTTTT. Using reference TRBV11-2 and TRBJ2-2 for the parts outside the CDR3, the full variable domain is EAGVAQSPRYKIIEKRQSVAFWCNPISGHATLYWYQQILGQGPKLLIQFQNNGVVDDSQLPKDRFSAERLKGVDSTLKIQPAKLEDSAVYLCASSAQGTGELFFGEGSRLTVL.

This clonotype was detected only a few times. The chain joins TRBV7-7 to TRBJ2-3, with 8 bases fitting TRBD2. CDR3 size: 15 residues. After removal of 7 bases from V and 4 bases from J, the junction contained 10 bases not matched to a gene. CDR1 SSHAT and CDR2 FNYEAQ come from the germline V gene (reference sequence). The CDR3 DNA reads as TGTGCCAGCACTCCCCCCCGGGGGGGCCCAGATACGCAGTATTTT. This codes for CASTPPRGGPDTQYF.

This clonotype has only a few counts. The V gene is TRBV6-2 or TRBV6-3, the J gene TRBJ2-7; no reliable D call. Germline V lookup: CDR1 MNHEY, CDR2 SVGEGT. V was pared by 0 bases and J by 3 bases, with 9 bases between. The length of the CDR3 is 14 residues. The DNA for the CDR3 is TGTGCCAGCAGTTACTCGCAGAACCTCTACGAGCAGTACTTC. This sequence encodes CASSYSQNLYEQYF.

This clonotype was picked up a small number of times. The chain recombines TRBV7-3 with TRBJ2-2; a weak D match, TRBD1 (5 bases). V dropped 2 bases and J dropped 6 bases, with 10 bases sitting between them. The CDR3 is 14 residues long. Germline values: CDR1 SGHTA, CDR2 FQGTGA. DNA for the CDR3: TGTGCCAGCAGCTTATTCTGGGGCTCCGGGGAGCTGTTTTTT. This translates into CASSLFWGSGELFF.

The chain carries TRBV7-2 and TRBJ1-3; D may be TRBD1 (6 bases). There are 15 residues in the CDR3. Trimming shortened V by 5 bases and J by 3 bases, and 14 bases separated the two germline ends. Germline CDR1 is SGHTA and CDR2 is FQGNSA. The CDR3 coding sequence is TGTGCCAGCAGCCGGGACATTCGGTTTGGAAACACCATATATTTT. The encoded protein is CASSRDIRFGNTIYF.

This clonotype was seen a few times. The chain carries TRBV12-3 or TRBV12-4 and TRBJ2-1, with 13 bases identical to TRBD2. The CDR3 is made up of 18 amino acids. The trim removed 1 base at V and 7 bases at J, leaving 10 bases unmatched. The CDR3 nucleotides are TGTGCCAGCAGTTTAGTTCCCGGACTAGCGGGGGCGGTTAATGAGCAGTTCTTC. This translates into CASSLVPGLAGAVNEQFF.

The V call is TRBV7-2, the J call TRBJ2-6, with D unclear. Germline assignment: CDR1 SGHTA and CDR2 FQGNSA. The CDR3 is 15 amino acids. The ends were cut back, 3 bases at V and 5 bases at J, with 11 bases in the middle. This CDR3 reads CASSFGGSRANVLTF. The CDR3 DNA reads TGTGCCAGCAGCTTTGGTGGTTCGAGGGCCAACGTCCTGACTTTC.

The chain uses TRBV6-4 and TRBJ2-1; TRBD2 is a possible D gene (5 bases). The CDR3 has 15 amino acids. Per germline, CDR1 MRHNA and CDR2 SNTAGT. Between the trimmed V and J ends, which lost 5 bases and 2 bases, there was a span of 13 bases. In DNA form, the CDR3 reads TGTGCCAGCAGTAGCCTGGCCGGGGCCTACAATGAGCAGTTCTTC. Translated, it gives CASSSLAGAYNEQFF.

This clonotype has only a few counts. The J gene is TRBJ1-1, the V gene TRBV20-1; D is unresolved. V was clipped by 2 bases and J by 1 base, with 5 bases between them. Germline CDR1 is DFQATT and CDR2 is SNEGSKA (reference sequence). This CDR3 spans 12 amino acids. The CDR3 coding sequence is TGCAGTGCTAGAATGGGGAACACTGAAGCTTTCTTT. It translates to CSARMGNTEAFF.

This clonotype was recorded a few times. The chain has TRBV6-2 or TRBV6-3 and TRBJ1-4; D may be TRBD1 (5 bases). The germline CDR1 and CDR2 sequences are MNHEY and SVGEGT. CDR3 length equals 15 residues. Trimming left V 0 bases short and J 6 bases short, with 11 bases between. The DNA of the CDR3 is TGTGCCAGCAGTTACTCGGGACGACTTGATGAAAAACTGTTTTTT. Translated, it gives CASSYSGRLDEKLFF.

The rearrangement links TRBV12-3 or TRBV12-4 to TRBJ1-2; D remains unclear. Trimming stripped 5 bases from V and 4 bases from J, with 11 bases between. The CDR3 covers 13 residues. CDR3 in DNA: TGTGCCAGCAGTGTAGGACCGACCTATGGCTACACCTTC. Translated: CASSVGPTYGYTF.

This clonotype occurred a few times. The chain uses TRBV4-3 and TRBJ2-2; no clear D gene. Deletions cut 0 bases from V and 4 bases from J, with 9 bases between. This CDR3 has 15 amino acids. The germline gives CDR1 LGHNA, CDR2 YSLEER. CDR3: CASSQERQSTGELFF. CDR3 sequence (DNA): TGCGCCAGCAGCCAAGAAAGGCAGAGCACCGGGGAGCTGTTTTTT.

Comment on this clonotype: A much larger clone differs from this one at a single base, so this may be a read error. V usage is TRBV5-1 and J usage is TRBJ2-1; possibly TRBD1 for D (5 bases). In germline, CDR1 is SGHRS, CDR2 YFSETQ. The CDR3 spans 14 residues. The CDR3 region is CASSLSGQYNEHFF. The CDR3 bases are TGCGCCAGCAGCTTGTCTGGACAATACAATGAGCACTTCTTC.

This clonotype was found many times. The CDR3 is CASSLDRGNEQFF. The CDR3 DNA sequence: TGCGCCAGCAGCTTGGACAGGGGCAATGAGCAGTTCTTC. V and J are TRBV5-1 and TRBJ2-1, with 7 bases lining up with TRBD1. V lost 0 bases to trimming and J lost 6 bases; unmatched junction nucleotides: 0. The CDR3 sequence is 13 residues long. Germline V gives CDR1 SGHRS, CDR2 YFSETQ.

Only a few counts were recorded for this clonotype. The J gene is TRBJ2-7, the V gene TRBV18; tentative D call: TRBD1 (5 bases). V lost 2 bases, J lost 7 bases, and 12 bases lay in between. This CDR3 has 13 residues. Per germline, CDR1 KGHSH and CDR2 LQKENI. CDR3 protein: CASSPSGLGEQYV. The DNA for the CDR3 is TGTGCCAGCTCACCATCAGGGTTGGGGGAGCAGTACGTC.

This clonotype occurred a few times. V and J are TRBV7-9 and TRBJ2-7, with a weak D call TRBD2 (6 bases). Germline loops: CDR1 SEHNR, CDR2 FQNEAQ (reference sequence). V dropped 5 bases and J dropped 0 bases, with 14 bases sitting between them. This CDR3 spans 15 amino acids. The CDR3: CASSGGTGASYEQYV. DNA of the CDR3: TGTGCCAGCAGCGGGGGGACGGGCGCCTCCTACGAGCAGTACGTC.

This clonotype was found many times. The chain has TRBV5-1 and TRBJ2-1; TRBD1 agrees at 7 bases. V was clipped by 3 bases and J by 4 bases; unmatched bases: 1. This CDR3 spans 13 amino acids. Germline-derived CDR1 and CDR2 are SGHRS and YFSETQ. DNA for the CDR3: TGCGCCAGCAGCTGGGACAGTTACAATGAGCAGTTCTTC. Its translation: CASSWDSYNEQFF.

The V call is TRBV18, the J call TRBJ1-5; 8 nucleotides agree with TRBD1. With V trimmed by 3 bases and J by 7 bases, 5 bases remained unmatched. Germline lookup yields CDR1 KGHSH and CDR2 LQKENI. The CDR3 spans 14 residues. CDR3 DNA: TGTGCCAGCTCACCCGGGACAGGACAACAGCCCCAGCATTTT. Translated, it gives CASSPGTGQQPQHF.

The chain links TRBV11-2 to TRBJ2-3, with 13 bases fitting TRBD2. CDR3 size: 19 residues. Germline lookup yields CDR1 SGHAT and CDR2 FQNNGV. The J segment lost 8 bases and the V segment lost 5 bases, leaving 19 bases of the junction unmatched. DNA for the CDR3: TGTGCCAGCAGCCCCCTAGGGGGACGGACTAGCGGGGGCCTCTTTACGCAGTATTTT. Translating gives CASSPLGGRTSGGLFTQYF.

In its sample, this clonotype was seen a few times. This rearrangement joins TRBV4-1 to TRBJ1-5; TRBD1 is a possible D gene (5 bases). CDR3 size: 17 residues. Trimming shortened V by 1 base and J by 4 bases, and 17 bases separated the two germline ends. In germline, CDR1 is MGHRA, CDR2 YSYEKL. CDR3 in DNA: TGCGCCAGCAGCCAAGTTTATGTGGGGCAAAGGAATCAGCCCCAGCATTTT. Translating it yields CASSQVYVGQRNQPQHF.

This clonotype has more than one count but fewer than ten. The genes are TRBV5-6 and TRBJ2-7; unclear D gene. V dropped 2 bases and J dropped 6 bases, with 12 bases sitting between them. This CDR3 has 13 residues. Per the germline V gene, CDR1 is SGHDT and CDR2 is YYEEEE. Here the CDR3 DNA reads TGTGCCAGCAGCTTATGGTCCCCAGGCGAGCAGTACTTC. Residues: CASSLWSPGEQYF.